Listed below are T cell receptor beta chains from one sample, sequenced in a study of OX40 agonist ivuxolimab in advanced cancers. Using immunoSEQ multiplex PCR, the repertoire was profiled, and TCRdb retains in-frame clones only, with some absent. The sample has around 90,000 clones; 75% to 90% are singletons. This sample comprised CD4+ or CD8+ T cells sorted from blood, obtained in a trial of the OX40 agonist ivuxolimab. The origin of the receptors is an adult with an advanced solid tumor such as melanoma, head and neck, liver or kidney cancer. CDR3s include the opening cysteine and the closing phenylalanine or tryptophan. D genes are given only for firm matches. Size tells how often a clone was seen (once, few, many) or the class of an expanded clone, and some rows leave it out.

TRBD1,TRBJ1-1,.,TRBV28,TGTGCCAGCAGTTTCCCAGGGGGGAACACTGAAGCTTTCTTT,CASSFPGGNTEAFF
TRBD2,TRBJ2-5,.,TRBV9,TGTGCCAGCAGCGAAACCGGGACTAGCGGCGGGCAAGAGACCCAGTACTTC,CASSETGTSGGQETQYF
.,TRBJ2-4,.,TRBV27,TGTGCCAGCAGTTTAAGACAGGAAAACATTCAGTACTTC,CASSLRQENIQYF
.,TRBJ1-4,.,TRBV13,TGTGCCAGCAGCCTCAATACGGGGGAAAAACTGTTTTTT,CASSLNTGEKLFF
TRBD2,TRBJ2-4,once,TRBV4-1,TGCGCCAGCAGTTATCGGCTAGCGGATGTAGCCAAAAACATTCAGTACTTC,CASSYRLADVAKNIQYF
.,TRBJ2-2,medium-sized,TRBV7-9,TGTGCCAGCAGCTTGATTGGAGCAGGAGACACCGGGGAGCTGTTTTTT,CASSLIGAGDTGELFF
.,TRBJ2-5,.,TRBV19,TGTGCCAGTAGTACGCCAGTGGGCCAAGAGACCCAGTACTTC,CASSTPVGQETQYF
.,TRBJ2-7,.,TRBV9,TGTGCCAGCAGCGCTGATGGGTACGAGCAGTACTTC,CASSADGYEQYF
.,TRBJ1-5,few,TRBV28,TGTGCCAGCAGTTTATCTGGGACCAAGCATTTT,CASSLSGTKHF
.,TRBJ2-1,.,TRBV11-3,TGTGCCAGCAGCTTAGTAGGCGATGAGCAGTTCTTC,CASSLVGDEQFF
TRBD2,TRBJ2-7,.,TRBV27,TGTGCCAGCAGTCCAGGGACTAGCGGGAGCAACGAGCAGTACTTC,CASSPGTSGSNEQYF
.,TRBJ2-3,.,TRBV9,TGTGCCAGCAGCCCCGAGCCGGGGCCAGGGCATGGCGGGGGCACAGATACGCAGTATTTT,CASSPEPGPGHGGGTDTQYF
.,TRBJ1-1,.,TRBV29-1,TGCAGCGTTGCAAGGGTGGGGGACACTGAAGCTTTCTTT,CSVARVGDTEAFF
.,TRBJ1-6,many,TRBV5-1,TGCGCCAGCAGCTTGATTTACGGCGGCGGTTCACCCCTCCACTTT,CASSLIYGGGSPLHF
.,TRBJ1-5,.,TRBV6-1,TGTGCCAGCAGTGAATTCGGTTTGGGGGCCTATAGCAATCAGCCCCAGCATTTT,CASSEFGLGAYSNQPQHF
.,TRBJ1-3,.,TRBV4-2,TGTGCCAGCAGCCAACTGGACAGTTTCTCTGGAAACACCATATATTTT,CASSQLDSFSGNTIYF
TRBD1,TRBJ2-1,.,TRBV4-1,TGCGCCAGCAGCCAAGATGAAGGGGGCCCTTGGGAGAATGAGCAGTTCTTC,CASSQDEGGPWENEQFF
TRBD2,TRBJ2-7,.,TRBV5-4,TGTGCCAGCAGCCCCCGACTAGCGGGAGTTTACTACGAGCAGTACTTC,CASSPRLAGVYYEQYF
.,TRBJ1-3,few,TRBV6-1,TGTGCCAGCAGTCGAGAACAGTTTGGAAACACCATATATTTT,CASSREQFGNTIYF
.,TRBJ1-2,.,TRBV20-1,TGCAGTGCTAGAGACCCCTATGGCTACACCTTC,CSARDPYGYTF
.,TRBJ1-2,few,TRBV6-6,TGTGCCAGCAGTTATTTCGGGACGGGGAACTATGGCTACACCTTC,CASSYFGTGNYGYTF
TRBD2,TRBJ2-7,.,TRBV28,TGTGCCAGCAGTTTAGTAGGGGTGGGGACTAGCGGTACCACCCCGGAGCAGTACTTC,CASSLVGVGTSGTTPEQYF
TRBD2,TRBJ2-2,.,TRBV5-1,TGCGCCAGCAGCTTATCCACGGGGGGACCGAACACCGGGGAGCTGTTTTTT,CASSLSTGGPNTGELFF
TRBD1,TRBJ2-7,once,TRBV18,TGTGCCAGCTCACCAAGACAGGGTGGAACCTACGAGCAGTACTTC,CASSPRQGGTYEQYF
TRBD1,TRBJ2-5,.,TRBV20-1,TGCAGTGCAAACAGGGGTGAGACCCAGTACTTC,CSANRGETQYF
.,TRBJ2-1,.,TRBV29-1,TGCAGCGTTGAAGATTTTATCGGACTTGGAGAGCTTTCCTACAATGAGCAGTTCTTC,CSVEDFIGLGELSYNEQFF
TRBD1,TRBJ1-5,few,TRBV5-5,TGTGCCAGCAGCTTGGGACAGGGTAGTCAGCCCCAGCATTTT,CASSLGQGSQPQHF
TRBD2,TRBJ2-7,.,TRBV4-2,TGTGCCAGCAGCCATAGCGGGATGGACTCCTACGAGCAGTACTTC,CASSHSGMDSYEQYF
.,TRBJ1-2,.,TRBV6-5,TGTGCCAGCAGTTACTCGGACCTTTATGGCTACACCTTC,CASSYSDLYGYTF
TRBD2,TRBJ2-7,.,TRBV11-3,TGTGCCAGCAGCTTGGGGGGGATCGGCGAGCAGTACTTC,CASSLGGIGEQYF
TRBD1,TRBJ2-7,.,TRBV6-6,TGTGCCAGCAGTTCCAGACAGGGGGCCTGGGAGCAGTACTTC,CASSSRQGAWEQYF
.,TRBJ2-1,.,TRBV13,TGTGCCAGCAGCTTCCAGGGCGTTCACTACAATGAGCAGTTCTTC,CASSFQGVHYNEQFF
.,TRBJ2-5,.,TRBV9,TGTGCCAGTGGGAGGAGCGACCAAGAGACCCAGTACTTC,CASGRSDQETQYF
.,TRBJ1-3,.,TRBV10-2,TGCGCCAGCAGTGAGTCAGGAAGGGGAAACACCATATATTTT,CASSESGRGNTIYF
.,TRBJ2-3,.,TRBV11-1,TGTGCCAGCAGCCCCCCCGGCTGGGACACAGATACGCAGTATTTT,CASSPPGWDTDTQYF
.,TRBJ2-1,.,TRBV7-6,TGTGCCAGCAGCTCAGGTGGCGATGAGCAGTTCTTC,CASSSGGDEQFF
TRBD2,TRBJ2-3,.,TRBV10-3,TGTGCCACCGTGCCAGCGGGGAGCACAGATACGCAGTATTTT,CATVPAGSTDTQYF
TRBD1,TRBJ1-5,.,TRBV2,TGTGCCAGCAGTGGGACAGGGCCCAATCAGCCCCAGCATTTT,CASSGTGPNQPQHF
.,TRBJ1-2,few,TRBV27,TGTGCCAGCAGTTTATTTCCGGAATTCGCCGGCTACACCTTC,CASSLFPEFAGYTF
TRBD1,TRBJ2-1,.,TRBV7-3,TGTGCCAGCAGCTTAAATCCTAGGGGACAGGGTCCCTACAATGAGCAGTTCTTC,CASSLNPRGQGPYNEQFF
.,TRBJ1-1,.,TRBV9,TGTGCCAGCAGCGTCGAAGGTCGGGACACTGAAGCTTTCTTT,CASSVEGRDTEAFF
TRBD2,TRBJ2-1,.,TRBV7-6,TGTGCCAGCAGCTTAGCTGGGACTAGCGGGAGGGAAAGCTCCTACAATGAGCAGTTCTTC,CASSLAGTSGRESSYNEQFF
.,TRBJ2-7,.,TRBV27,TGTGCCAGCAGTTTTAGCCGAAACGCCTACGAGCAGTACTTC,CASSFSRNAYEQYF
.,TRBJ1-1,.,TRBV7-9,TGTGCCAGCAGCTTAGTGGGGGGGGACACTGAAGCTTTCTTT,CASSLVGGDTEAFF
.,TRBJ1-1,.,TRBV19,TGTGCCACCCGACGCCGGCTTTTT,CATRRRLF
.,TRBJ2-5,.,TRBV2,TGTGCCAGCAGGGACCCGTGGCGGGGAAACCAAGAGACCCAGTACTTC,CASRDPWRGNQETQYF